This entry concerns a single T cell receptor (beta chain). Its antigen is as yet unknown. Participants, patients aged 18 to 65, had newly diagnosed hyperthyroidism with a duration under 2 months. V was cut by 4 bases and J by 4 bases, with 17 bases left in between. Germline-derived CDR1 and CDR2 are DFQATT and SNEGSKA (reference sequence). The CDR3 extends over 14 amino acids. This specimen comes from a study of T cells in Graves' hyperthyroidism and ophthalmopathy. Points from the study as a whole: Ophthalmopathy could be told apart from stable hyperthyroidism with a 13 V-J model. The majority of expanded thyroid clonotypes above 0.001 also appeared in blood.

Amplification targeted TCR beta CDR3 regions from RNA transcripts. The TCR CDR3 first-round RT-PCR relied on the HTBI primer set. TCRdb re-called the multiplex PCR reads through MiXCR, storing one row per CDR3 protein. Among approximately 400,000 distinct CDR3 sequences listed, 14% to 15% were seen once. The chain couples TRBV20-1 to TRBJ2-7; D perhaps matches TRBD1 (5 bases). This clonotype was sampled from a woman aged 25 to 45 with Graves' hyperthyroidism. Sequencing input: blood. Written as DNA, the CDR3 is TGCAGTGCTACAAGACAGCCAAGAACGTACGAGCAGTACTTC. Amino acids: CSATRQPRTYEQYF.